The 4 T cell receptor beta chains below all came from one sample that was sequenced in a study of cytomegalovirus exposure and HLA in healthy donors. Using immunoSEQ multiplex PCR, the repertoire was profiled, and TCRdb retains in-frame clones only, with some absent. The sample lists some 80,000 clones, about 96% occurring once. Material for sequencing was PBMCs. The receptors here all came from a woman aged 18-30 years in good health and CMV-seronegative.

V gene TRBV4-1 combines with J gene TRBJ1-5; possible D gene TRBD1, 6 bases. The CDR3 consists of 18 residues. Germline V CDR1 and CDR2: MGHRA, YSYEKL. Trimming stripped 0 bases from V and 1 base from J, with 16 bases between. The CDR3 region has the DNA TGCGCCAGCAGCCAAGATTCAGGGGCGATGGGGAGCAATCAGCCCCAGCATTTT. Amino acids: CASSQDSGAMGSNQPQHF.

The chain carries TRBV29-1 and TRBJ2-1; D not resolved. CDR1 is SQVTM, CDR2 ANQGSEA, per germline. The CDR3 runs to 14 residues. The V and J ends lost 4 bases and 7 bases respectively, with 17 bases between them. The CDR3 spells CSVVGRLQPNEQFF. The CDR3 coding sequence is TGCAGCGTTGTCGGAAGACTCCAACCGAATGAGCAGTTCTTC.

Notes on this clone: A read error may account for a junction end that differs from germline. V and J are TRBV6-5 and TRBJ1-1; TRBD1 aligns across 10 bases. This CDR3 spans 12 amino acids. Germline assignment: CDR1 MNHEY and CDR2 SVGAGI. Here the CDR3 DNA reads TGTGCCAGCGCACGTGGACAGGGGGAAGGTTTCTTT. Protein product: CASARGQGEGFF.

This rearrangement joins TRBV28 to TRBJ1-5; a weak D match, TRBD1 (6 bases). V gave up 5 bases and J gave up 0 bases, with 20 bases separating them. Per the germline V gene, CDR1 is MDHEN and CDR2 is SYDVKM. This CDR3 region has 18 residues. The CDR3 loop reads CASSVGKLGHDSNQPQHF. The CDR3, as DNA: TGTGCCAGCAGTGTGGGGAAGCTGGGACATGATAGCAATCAGCCCCAGCATTTT.